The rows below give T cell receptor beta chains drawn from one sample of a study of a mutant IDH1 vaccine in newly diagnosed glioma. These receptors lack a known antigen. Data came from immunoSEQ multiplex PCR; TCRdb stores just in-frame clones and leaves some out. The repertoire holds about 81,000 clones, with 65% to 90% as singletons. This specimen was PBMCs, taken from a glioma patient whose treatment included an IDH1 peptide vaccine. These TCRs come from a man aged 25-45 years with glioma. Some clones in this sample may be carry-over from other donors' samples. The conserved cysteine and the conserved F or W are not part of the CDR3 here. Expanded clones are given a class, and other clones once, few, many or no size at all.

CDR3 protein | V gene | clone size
ASRPLGVDQPQH | TRBV28 | .
ASSLGQGAREQY | TRBV11-1 | .
AWRPLGAASTDTQY | TRBV30 | .
ASSYGDRLYEQY | TRBV6-5 | once
ASSLARQGTEAF | TRBV7-9 | .
ASTIPDQNTEAF | TRBV2 | .
ASSLGWGVVYEQY | TRBV7-9 | .
ASSEYRGRYGYT | TRBV6-1 | .
ASSFSSGSVNEQF | TRBV27 | .
ASSPNTGGDQPQH | TRBV19 | .
ASSLGGQIHHEQY | TRBV11-2 | .
ASSRRTGGRAEAF | TRBV28 | .
ASSYGVGTGTHEQY | TRBV6-5 | .
ASSHDRGGETQY | TRBV7-8 | .
ASSVMAAGGYT | TRBV9 | .
AWGRSSYNEQF | TRBV30 | .
ASSPRASGSWGGETQY | TRBV28 | .
ASSLRRVNTGELF | TRBV7-9 | once
ASSLVLGTDTQY | TRBV7-9 | few
ASSHRQSSYNSPLH | TRBV4-1 | .
ASSRDRSYEQY | TRBV28 | .
ASSRELQAADGYT | TRBV18 | .
ASSVGLSGENTEAF | TRBV5-6 | .
ASGIRYSNQPQH | TRBV2 | .
ASSLAGVNSGNTIY | TRBV28 | once
ATSSSYDNEQF | TRBV15 | .
ASSSGTDTQY | TRBV7-2 | .
ASSLEGGWPSSYEQY | TRBV7-2 | once
ASSLDRGNQPQH | TRBV5-5 | .
ASSRRQDSGANVLT | TRBV5-4 | .